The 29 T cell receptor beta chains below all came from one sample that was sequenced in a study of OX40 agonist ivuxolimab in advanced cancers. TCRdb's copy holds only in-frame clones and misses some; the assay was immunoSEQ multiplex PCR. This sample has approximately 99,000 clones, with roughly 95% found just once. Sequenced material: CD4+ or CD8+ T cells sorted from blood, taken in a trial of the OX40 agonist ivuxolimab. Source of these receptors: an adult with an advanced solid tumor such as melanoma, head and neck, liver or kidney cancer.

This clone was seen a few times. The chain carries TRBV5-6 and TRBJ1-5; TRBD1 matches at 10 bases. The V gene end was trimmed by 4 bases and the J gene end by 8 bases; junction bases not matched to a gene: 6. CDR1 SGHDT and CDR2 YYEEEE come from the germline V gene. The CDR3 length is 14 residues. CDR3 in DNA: TGTGCCAGCAGCCAAGACAGGGGGCGCGAGCCCCAGCATTTT. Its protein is CASSQDRGREPQHF.

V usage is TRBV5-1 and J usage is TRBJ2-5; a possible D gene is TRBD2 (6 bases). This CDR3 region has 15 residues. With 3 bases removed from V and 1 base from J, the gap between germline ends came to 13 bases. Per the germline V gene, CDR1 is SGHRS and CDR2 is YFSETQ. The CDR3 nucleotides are TGCGCCAGCAGCTACGTGCCTAGCGCCCAAGAGACCCAGTACTTC. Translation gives CASSYVPSAQETQYF.

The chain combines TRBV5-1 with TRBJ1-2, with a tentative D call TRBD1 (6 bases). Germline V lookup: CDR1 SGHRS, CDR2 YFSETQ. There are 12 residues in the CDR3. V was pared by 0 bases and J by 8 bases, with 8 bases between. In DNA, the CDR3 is TGCGCCAGCAGCTTGGACAGGGAAGGCTACACCTTC. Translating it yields CASSLDREGYTF.

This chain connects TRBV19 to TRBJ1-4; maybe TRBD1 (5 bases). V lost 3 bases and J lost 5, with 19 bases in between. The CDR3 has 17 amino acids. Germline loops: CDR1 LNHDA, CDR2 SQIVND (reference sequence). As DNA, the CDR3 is TGTGCCAGTAGTATGAGGGGCCCCTGGACCCCGAATGAAAAACTGTTTTTT. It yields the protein CASSMRGPWTPNEKLFF.

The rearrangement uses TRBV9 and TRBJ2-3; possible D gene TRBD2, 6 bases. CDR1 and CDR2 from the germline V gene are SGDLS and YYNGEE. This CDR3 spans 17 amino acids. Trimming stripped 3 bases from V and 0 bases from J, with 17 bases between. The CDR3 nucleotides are TGTGCCAGCAGCGGGGCAGTAGGAGGGGCTAGCACAGATACGCAGTATTTT. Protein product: CASSGAVGGASTDTQYF.

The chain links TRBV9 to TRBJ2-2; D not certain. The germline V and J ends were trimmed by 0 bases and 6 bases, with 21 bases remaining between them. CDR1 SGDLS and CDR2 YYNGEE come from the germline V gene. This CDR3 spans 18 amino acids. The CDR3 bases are TGTGCCAGCAGCGTAGTAGTTTCTGGATTAAGCCCCCCCGGGGAGCTGTTTTTT. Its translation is CASSVVVSGLSPPGELFF.

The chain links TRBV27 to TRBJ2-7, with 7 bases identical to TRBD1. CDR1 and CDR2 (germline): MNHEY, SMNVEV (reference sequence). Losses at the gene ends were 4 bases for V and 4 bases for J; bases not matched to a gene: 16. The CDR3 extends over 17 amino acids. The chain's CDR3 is CASSSPLQGRGLYEQYF. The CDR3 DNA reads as TGTGCCAGCAGTTCGCCATTGCAGGGAAGGGGGCTATACGAGCAGTACTTC.

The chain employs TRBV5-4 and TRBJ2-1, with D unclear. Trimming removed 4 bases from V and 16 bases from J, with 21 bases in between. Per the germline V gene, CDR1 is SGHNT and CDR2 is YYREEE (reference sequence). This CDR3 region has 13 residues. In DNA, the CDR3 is TGTGCCAGCAGCACCGACTCGGGTTTGTCAAGTTTCTTC. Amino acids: CASSTDSGLSSFF.

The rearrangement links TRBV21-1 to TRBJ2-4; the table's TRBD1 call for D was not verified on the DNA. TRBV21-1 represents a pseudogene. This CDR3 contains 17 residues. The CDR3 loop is CASSYPEAGIAKNIQYF. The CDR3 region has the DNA TGTGCCAGCAGTTACCCCGAGGCAGGGATCGCCAAAAACATTCAGTACTTC.

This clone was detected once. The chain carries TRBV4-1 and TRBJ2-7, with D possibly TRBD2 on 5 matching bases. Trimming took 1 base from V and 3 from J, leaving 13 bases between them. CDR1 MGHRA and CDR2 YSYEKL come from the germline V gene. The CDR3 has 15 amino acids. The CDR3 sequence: CASSQGRDPLYEQYF. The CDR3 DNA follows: TGCGCCAGCAGCCAAGGACGGGATCCCCTCTACGAGCAGTACTTC.

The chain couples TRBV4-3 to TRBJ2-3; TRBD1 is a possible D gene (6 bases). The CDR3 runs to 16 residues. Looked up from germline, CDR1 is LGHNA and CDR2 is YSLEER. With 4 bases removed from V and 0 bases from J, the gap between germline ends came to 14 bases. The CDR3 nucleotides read TGCGCCAGCAGCCTAACAACAGGGTCTAGCACAGATACGCAGTATTTT. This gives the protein CASSLTTGSSTDTQYF.

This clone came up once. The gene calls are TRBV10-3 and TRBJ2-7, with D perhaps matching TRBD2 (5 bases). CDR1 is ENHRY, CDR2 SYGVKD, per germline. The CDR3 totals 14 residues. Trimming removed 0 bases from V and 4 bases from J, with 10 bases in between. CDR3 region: CAISESGGPYEQYF. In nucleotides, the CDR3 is TGTGCCATCAGTGAGTCGGGCGGGCCTTACGAGCAGTACTTC.

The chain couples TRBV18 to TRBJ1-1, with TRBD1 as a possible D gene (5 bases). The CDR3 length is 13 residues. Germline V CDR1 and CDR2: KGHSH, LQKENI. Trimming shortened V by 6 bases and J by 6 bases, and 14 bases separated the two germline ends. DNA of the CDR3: TGTGCCAGCTCCCCGCCAGGAGGGGCTGAAGCTTTCTTT. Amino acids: CASSPPGGAEAFF.

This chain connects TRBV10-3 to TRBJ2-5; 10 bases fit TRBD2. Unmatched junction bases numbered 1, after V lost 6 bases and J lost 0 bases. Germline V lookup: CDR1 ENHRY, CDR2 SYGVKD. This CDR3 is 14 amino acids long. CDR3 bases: TGTGCCATCAGCACTAGCGGGAACCAAGAGACCCAGTACTTC. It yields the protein CAISTSGNQETQYF.

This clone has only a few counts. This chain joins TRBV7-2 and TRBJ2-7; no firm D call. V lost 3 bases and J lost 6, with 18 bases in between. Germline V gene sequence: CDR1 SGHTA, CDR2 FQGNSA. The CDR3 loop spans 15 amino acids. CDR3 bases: TGTGCCAGCAGCTTCACCGGACCCTCGAGTGGCGAGCAGTACTTC. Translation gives CASSFTGPSSGEQYF. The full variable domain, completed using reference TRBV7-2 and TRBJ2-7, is GAGVSQSPSNKVTEKGKDVELRCDPISGHTALYWYRQSLGQGLEFLIYFQGNSAPDKSGLPSDRFSAERTGGSVSTLTIQRTQQEDSAVYLCASSFTGPSSGEQYFGPGTRLTVT.

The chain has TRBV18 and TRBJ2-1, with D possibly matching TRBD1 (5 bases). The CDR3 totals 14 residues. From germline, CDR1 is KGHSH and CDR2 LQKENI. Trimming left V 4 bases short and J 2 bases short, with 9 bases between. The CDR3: CASSLQTAYNEQFF. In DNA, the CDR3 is TGTGCCAGCTCACTCCAGACAGCCTACAATGAGCAGTTCTTC.

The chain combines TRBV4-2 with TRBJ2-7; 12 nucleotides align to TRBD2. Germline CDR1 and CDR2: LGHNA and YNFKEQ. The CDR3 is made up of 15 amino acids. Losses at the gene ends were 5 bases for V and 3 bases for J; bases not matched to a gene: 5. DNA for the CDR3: TGTGCCAGCAGCGCTGGACTAGCGGGGATCTACGAGCAGTACTTC. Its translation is CASSAGLAGIYEQYF.

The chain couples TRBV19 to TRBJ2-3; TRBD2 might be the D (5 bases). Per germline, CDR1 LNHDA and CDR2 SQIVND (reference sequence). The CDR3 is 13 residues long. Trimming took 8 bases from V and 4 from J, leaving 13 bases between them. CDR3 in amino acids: CASGPRGADTQYF. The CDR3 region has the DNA TGTGCCAGTGGGCCCCGGGGAGCAGATACGCAGTATTTT.

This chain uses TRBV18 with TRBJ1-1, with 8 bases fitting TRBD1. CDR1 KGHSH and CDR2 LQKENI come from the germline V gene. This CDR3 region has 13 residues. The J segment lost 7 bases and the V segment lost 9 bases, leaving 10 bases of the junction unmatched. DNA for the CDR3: TGTGCCAGTTCGACAGGGGAAAAATTTGAAGCTTTCTTT. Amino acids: CASSTGEKFEAFF. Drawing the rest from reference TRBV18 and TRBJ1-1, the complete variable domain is NAGVMQNPRHLVRRRGQEARLRCSPMKGHSHVYWYRQLPEEGLKFMVYLQKENIIDESGMPKERFSAEFPKEGPSILRIQQVVRGDSAAYFCASSTGEKFEAFFGQGTRLTVV.

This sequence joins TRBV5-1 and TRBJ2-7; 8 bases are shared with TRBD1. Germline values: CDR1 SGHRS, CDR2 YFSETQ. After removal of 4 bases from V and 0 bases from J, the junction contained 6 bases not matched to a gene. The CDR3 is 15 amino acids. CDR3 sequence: CASSDTGGYSYEQYF. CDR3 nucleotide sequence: TGCGCCAGCAGCGACACAGGGGGTTACTCCTACGAGCAGTACTTC.

CDR3 nucleotides: TGCGCCAGCAGCTATACACCAACTAATGAAAAACTGTTTTTT. This gives the protein CASSYTPTNEKLFF. The chain recombines TRBV5-1 with TRBJ1-4; D is undetermined. CDR1 SGHRS and CDR2 YFSETQ come from the germline V gene. The length of the CDR3 is 14 residues. V gave up 3 bases and J gave up 0 bases, with 6 bases separating them.

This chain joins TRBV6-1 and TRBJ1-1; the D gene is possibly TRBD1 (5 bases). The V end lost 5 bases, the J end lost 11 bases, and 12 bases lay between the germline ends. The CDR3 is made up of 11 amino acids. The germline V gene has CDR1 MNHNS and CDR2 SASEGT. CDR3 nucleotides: TGTGCCAGCAGTCGGGACCGAGGTGCTTTCTTT. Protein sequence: CASSRDRGAFF.

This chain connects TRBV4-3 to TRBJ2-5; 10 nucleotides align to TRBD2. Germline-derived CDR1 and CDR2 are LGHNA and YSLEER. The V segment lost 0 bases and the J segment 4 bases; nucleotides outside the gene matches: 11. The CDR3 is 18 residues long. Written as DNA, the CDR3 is TGCGCCAGCAGCCAAGATCTCCTCCGGGGGACTAGCGCAGAGACCCAGTACTTC. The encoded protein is CASSQDLLRGTSAETQYF.

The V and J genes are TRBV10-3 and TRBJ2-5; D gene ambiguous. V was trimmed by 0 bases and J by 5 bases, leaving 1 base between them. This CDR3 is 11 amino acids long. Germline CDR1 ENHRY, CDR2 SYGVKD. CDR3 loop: CAISESETQYF. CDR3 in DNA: TGTGCCATCAGTGAGTCGGAGACCCAGTACTTC.

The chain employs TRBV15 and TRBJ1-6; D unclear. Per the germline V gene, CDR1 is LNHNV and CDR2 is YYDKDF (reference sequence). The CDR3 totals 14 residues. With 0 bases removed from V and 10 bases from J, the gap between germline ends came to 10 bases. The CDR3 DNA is TGTGCCACCAGCAGAGATGGATCAGGATCACCCCTCCACTTT. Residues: CATSRDGSGSPLHF.

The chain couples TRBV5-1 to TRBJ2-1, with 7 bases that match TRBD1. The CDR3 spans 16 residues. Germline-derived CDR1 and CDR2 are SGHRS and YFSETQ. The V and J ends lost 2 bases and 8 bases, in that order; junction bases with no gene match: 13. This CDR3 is CASSLGFSDRVHEQFF. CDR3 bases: TGCGCCAGCAGCTTAGGCTTTAGCGACAGGGTCCATGAGCAGTTCTTC.

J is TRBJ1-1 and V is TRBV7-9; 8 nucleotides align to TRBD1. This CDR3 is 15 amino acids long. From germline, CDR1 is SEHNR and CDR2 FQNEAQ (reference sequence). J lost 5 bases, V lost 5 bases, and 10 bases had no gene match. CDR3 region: CASSPGRQGSTEAFF. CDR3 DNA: TGTGCCAGCAGCCCGGGGCGACAGGGGAGTACTGAAGCTTTCTTT.

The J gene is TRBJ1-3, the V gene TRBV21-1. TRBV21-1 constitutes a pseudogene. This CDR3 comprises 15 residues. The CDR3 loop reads CASSKGKVSGNTIYF. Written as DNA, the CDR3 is TGTGCCAGCAGCAAGGGAAAGGTCTCTGGAAACACCATATATTTT.

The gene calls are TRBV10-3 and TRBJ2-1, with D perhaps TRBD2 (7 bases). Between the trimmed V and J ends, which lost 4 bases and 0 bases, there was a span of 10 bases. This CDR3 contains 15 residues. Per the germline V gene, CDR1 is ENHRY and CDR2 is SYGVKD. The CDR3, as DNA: TGTGCCATCAGTGGCGGGGGCGCCTCCTACAATGAGCAGTTCTTC. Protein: CAISGGGASYNEQFF.